Listed below are T cell receptor beta chains from one sample, sequenced in a study of T-cell reconstitution after alpha-beta-depleted transplantation in children. Using its own MiXCR run on the PCR reads, TCRdb lists one record per CDR3 protein. Of just over 350,000 distinct CDR3 sequences in the sample, less than 15% were seen once. The source was PBMCs, collected from the stem cell graft. Source of these receptors: a human donor who donated a stem cell graft to a child with Fanconi anemia. Each CDR3 is given with its conserved first and last residue. D genes are given only for firm matches. Size is stated for part of the rows, as once, few or many counts, or as a class when the clone is expanded.

v_call	d_call	clone_size	j_call	cdr3_nt	cdr3_aa
TRBV5-1	NA	few	TRBJ1-3	TGCGCCAGCAGCTTGTATCCGGGGAACGTTGGAAACACCATATATTTT	CASSLYPGNVGNTIYF
TRBV4-3	NA	NA	TRBJ1-2	TGCGCCAGCAGCCAAGGGCCCCGAAGGGAAGCTAACTATGGCTACACCTTC	CASSQGPRREANYGYTF
TRBV19	NA	few	TRBJ1-1	TGTGCCAGTAGTCTCGCCTTTGACACTGAAGCTTTCTTT	CASSLAFDTEAFF
TRBV4-3	TRBD1	NA	TRBJ1-2	TGCGCCAGCAGCCAGCTCGAATCCGGGACAGGGGATGGCTACACCTTC	CASSQLESGTGDGYTF
TRBV5-1	TRBD1	few	TRBJ1-4	TGCGCCAGCAGCTTAGGAACAGGGGCCGTCGGTGAAAAACTGTTTTTT	CASSLGTGAVGEKLFF
TRBV12-3/TRBV12-4	TRBD1	few	TRBJ1-1	TGTGCCAGCAGCGGGACAGGATGGACTGAAGCTTTCTTT	CASSGTGWTEAFF
TRBV3-1	NA	few	TRBJ1-2	TGTGCCAGCAGCCAAGGAAGGGCTAACTATGGCTACACCTTC	CASSQGRANYGYTF
TRBV4-1	TRBD2	NA	TRBJ2-7	TGCGCCAGCAGCCAAGGCTCCAGACTAGCGGGTGTGAACGAGCAGTACTTC	CASSQGSRLAGVNEQYF
TRBV7-7	NA	few	TRBJ2-3	TGTGCCAGCAGCCGACTAAGCGCCTTCACAGATACGCAGTATTTT	CASSRLSAFTDTQYF
TRBV5-5	TRBD2	few	TRBJ2-5	TGTGCCAGCAGCTTGGTACGGGGGGACGTCACCCAGTACTTC	CASSLVRGDVTQYF
TRBV11-2	NA	few	TRBJ2-1	TGTGCCAGCAGCTCCATAGCGGTTCTTGAGCAGTTCTTC	CASSSIAVLEQFF
TRBV12-3/TRBV12-4	TRBD2	many	TRBJ2-1	TGTGCCAGCAAGGCGAGCGGGGGGGACAATGAGCAGTTCTTC	CASKASGGDNEQFF
TRBV11-2	NA	few	TRBJ2-6	TGTGCCAGCAGCTTACTTGGACGGCCGTTCTCTGGGGCCAACGTCCTGACTTTC	CASSLLGRPFSGANVLTF
TRBV7-9	NA	few	TRBJ2-5	TGTGCCAGCAGCTTAATGGCGGGGGCACCGAAAGAGACCCAGTACTTC	CASSLMAGAPKETQYF
TRBV24-1	NA	few	TRBJ2-2	TGTGCCACCAGTGATGGGACCGCCGGGGAGCTGTTTTTT	CATSDGTAGELFF